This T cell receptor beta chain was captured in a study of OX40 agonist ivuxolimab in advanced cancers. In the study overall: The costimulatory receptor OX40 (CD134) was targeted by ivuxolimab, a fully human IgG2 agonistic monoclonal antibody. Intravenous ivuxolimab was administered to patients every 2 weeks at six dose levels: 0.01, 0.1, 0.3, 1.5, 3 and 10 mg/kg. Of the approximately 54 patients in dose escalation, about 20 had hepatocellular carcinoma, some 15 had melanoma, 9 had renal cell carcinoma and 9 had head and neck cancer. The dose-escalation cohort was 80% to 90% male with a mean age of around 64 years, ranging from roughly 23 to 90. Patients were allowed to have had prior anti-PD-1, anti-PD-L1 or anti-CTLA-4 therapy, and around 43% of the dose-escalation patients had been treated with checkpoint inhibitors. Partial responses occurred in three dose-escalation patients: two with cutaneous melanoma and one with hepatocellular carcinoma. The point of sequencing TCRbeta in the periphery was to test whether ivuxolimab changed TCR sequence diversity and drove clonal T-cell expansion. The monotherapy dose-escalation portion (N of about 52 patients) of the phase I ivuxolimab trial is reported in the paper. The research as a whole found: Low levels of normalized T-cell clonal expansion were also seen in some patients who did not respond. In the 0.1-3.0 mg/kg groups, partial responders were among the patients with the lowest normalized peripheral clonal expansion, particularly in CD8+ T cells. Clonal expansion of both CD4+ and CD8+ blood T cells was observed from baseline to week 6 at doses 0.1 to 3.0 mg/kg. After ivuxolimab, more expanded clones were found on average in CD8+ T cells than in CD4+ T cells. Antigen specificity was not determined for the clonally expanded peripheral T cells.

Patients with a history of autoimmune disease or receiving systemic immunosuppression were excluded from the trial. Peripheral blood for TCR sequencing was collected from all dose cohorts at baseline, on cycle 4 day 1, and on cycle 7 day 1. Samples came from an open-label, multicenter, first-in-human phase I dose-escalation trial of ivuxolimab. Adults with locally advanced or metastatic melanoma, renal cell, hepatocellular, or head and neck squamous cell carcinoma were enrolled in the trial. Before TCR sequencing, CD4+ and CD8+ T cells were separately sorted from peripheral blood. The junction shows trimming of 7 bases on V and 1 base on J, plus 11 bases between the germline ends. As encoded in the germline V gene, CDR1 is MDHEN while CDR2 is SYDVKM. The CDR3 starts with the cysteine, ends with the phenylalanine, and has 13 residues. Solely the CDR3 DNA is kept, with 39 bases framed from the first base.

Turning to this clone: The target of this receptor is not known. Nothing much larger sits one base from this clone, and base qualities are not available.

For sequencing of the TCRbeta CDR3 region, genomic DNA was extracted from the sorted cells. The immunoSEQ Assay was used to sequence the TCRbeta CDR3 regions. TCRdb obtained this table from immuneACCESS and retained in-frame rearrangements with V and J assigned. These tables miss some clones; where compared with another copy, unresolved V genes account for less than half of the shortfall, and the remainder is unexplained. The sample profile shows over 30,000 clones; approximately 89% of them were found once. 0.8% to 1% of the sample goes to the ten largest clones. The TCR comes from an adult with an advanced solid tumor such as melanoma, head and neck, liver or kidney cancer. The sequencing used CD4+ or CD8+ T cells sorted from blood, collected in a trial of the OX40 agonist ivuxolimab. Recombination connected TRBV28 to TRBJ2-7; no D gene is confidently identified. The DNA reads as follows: TGTGCCAGCACCTTGGGCCTGTCCTACGAGCAGTACTTC. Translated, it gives CASTLGLSYEQYF.